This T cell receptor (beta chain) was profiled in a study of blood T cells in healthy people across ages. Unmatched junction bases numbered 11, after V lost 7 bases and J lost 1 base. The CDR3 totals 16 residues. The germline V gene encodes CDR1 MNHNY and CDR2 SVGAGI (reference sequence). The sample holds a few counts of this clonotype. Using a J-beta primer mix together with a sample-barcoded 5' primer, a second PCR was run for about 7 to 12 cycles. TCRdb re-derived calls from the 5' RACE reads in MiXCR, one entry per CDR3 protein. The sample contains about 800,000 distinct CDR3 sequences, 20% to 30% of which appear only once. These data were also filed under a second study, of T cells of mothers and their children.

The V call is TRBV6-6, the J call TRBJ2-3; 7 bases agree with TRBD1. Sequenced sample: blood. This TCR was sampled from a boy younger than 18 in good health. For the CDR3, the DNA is TGTGCCAGCAAAAGTGGCCGGGACAGACGCACAGATACGCAGTATTTT. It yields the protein CASKSGRDRRTDTQYF.